These 4 T cell receptor beta chains were sequenced from one sample in a study of CXCR3-negative and CXCR3-positive naive CD8 T cells. cDNA libraries for TRB were generated by 5' RACE incorporating UMI labels. TCRdb reprocessed the 5' RACE reads and reports one entry per CDR3 protein, with no DNA. The table lists about 90,000 distinct CDR3 sequences. Sample: naive CXCR3- CD8+ T cells from blood. Subset: CD45RO-CCR7+CD27+CD95- naive CD8+ T cells lacking CXCR3 (TNR3-). These receptors were collected from a human donor in good health. Some clones in this sample may be carry-over from other donors' samples.

The rearrangement uses TRBV15 and TRBJ1-1. This CDR3 has 15 residues. Germline values: CDR1 LNHNV, CDR2 YYDKDF (reference sequence). CDR3 residues: CATSRGFEGPTEAFF.

The V call is TRBV12-2, the J call TRBJ2-7; lacking DNA, the TRBD1 call made by TCRdb goes unchecked. TRBV12-2 is termed a pseudogene. The CDR3 is made up of 13 amino acids. CDR3 protein: CASREQGWYEQYF.

The chain couples TRBV2 to TRBJ1-2. The CDR3 totals 11 residues. Looked up from germline, CDR1 is SNHLY and CDR2 is FYNNEI. CDR3 sequence reads: CASMDQWGYTF.

The J gene is TRBJ1-2, the V gene TRBV9; TCRdb picks TRBD1, but there is no DNA to check that call. CDR3 length: 17 amino acids. Germline CDR1 is SGDLS and CDR2 is YYNGEE. The CDR3 spells CASSGGGTDHANYGYTF.